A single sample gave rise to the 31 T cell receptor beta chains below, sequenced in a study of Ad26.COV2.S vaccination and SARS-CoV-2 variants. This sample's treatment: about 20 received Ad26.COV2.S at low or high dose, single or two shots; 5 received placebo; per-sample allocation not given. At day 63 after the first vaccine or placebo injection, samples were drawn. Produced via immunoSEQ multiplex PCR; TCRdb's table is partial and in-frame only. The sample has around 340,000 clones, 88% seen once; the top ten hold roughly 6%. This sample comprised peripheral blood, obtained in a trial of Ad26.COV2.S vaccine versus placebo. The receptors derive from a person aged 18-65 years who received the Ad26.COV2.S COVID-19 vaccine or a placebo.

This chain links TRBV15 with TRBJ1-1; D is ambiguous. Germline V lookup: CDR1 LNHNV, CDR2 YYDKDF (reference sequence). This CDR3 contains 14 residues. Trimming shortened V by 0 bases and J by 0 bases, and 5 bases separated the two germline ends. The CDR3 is CATSRDNMNTEAFF. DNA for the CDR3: TGTGCCACCAGCAGAGATAACATGAACACTGAAGCTTTCTTT. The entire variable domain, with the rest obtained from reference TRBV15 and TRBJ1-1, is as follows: DAMVIQNPRYQVTQFGKPVTLSCSQTLNHNVMYWYQQKSSQAPKLLFHYYDKDFNNEADTPDNFQSRRPNTSFCFLDIRSPGLGDTAMYLCATSRDNMNTEAFFGQGTRLTVV.

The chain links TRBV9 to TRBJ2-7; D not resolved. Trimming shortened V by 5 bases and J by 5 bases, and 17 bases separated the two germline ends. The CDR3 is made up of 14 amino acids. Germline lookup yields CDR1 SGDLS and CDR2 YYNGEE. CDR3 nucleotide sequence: TGTGCCAGCAGTGAGAGGTGGGCCAATAACGAGCAGTACTTC. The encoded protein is CASSERWANNEQYF.

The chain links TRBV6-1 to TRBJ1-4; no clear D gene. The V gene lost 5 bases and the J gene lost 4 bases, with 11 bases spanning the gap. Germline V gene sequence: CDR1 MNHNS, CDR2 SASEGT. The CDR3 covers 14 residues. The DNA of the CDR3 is TGTGCCAGCAGTACCCGCAACCTTAATGAAAAACTGTTTTTT. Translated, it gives CASSTRNLNEKLFF.

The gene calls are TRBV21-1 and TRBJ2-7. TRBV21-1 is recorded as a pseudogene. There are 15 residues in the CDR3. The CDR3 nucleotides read TGTGCCAGCAGCCGTAGACTAAAGGGGTCCTACGAGCAGTACTTC. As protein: CASSRRLKGSYEQYF.

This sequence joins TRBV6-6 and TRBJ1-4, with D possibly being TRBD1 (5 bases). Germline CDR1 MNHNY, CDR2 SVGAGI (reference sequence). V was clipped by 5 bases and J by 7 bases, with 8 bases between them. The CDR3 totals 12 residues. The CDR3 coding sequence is TGTGCCAGCAGTGGGGGGAGTGAAAAACTGTTTTTT. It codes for CASSGGSEKLFF.

In DNA, the CDR3 is TGTGCCAGTAGCCAAGGACTAGAACGGACCAATGAGCAGTTCTTC. Protein: CASSQGLERTNEQFF. V gene TRBV19 combines with J gene TRBJ2-1, with 7 bases identical to TRBD2. The CDR3 has 15 residues. Germline values: CDR1 LNHDA, CDR2 SQIVND (reference sequence). Trimming at V came to 6 bases and at J to 6 bases, leaving 11 bases not matched to a gene.

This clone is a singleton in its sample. CDR3 loop: CATRGGEGSSTEAFF. The DNA of the CDR3 is TGTGCCACCCGCGGAGGGGAGGGCAGTAGCACTGAAGCTTTCTTT. This chain connects TRBV10-3 to TRBJ1-1, with D possibly being TRBD1 (5 bases). In germline, CDR1 is ENHRY, CDR2 SYGVKD. This CDR3 has 15 residues. The V and J ends lost 10 bases and 4 bases respectively, with 22 bases between them.

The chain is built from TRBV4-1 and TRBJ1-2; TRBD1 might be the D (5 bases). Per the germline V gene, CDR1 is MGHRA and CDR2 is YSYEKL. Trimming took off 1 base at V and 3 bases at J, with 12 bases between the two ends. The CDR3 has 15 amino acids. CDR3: CASSQVSGTYYGYTF. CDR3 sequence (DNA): TGCGCCAGCAGCCAAGTGAGTGGGACTTACTATGGCTACACCTTC.

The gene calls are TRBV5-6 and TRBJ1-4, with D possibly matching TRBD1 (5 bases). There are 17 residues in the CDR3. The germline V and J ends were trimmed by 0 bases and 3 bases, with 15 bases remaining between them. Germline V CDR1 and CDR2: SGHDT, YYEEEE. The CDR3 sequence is CASSLAGRQLANEKLFF. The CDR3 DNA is TGTGCCAGCAGCTTGGCTGGCCGACAGTTAGCTAATGAAAAACTGTTTTTT. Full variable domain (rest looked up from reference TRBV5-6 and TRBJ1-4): DAGVTQSPTHLIKTRGQQVTLRCSPKSGHDTVSWYQQALGQGPQFIFQYYEEEERQRGNFPDRFSGHQFPNYSSELNVNALLLGDSALYLCASSLAGRQLANEKLFFGSGTQLSVL.

CDR3 DNA sequence: TGTGCCAGCAGTGGACAGAACAATCAGCCCCAGCATTTT. It specifies CASSGQNNQPQHF. The V gene is TRBV2, the J gene TRBJ1-5, with D perhaps TRBD1 (5 bases). V was shortened by 4 bases and J by 3 bases, with 7 bases between the two germline ends. CDR3 length: 13 amino acids. CDR1 is SNHLY and CDR2 is FYNNEI in the germline V gene.

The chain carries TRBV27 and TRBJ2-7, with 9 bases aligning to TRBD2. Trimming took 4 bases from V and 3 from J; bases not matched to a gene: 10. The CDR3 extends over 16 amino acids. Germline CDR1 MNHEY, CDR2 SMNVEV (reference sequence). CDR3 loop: CASSSPLSGSGYEQYF. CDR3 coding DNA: TGTGCCAGCAGTTCACCCCTTAGCGGGAGTGGCTACGAGCAGTACTTC.

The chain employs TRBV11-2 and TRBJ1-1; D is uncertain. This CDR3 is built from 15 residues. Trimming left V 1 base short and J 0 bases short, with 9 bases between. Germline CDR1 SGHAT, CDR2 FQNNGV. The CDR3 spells CASSLVRGLNTEAFF. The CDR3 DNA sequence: TGTGCCAGCAGCTTAGTCCGGGGATTGAACACTGAAGCTTTCTTT.

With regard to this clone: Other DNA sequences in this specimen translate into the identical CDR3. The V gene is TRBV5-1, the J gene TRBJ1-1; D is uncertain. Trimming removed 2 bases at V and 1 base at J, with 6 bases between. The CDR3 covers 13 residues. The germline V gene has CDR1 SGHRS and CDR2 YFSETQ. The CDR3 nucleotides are TGCGCCAGCAGCTTCTGGGGGAACACTGAAGCTTTCTTT. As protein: CASSFWGNTEAFF.

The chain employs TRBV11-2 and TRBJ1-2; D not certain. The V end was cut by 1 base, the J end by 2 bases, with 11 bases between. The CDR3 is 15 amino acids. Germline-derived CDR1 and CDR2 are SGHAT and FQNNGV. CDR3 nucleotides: TGTGCCAGCAGCTTAGTACGTCGGCAGAACTATGGCTACACCTTC. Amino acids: CASSLVRRQNYGYTF.

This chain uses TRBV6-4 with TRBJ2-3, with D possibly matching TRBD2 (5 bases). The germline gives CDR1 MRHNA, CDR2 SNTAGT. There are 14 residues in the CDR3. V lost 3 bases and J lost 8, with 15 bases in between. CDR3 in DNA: TGTGCCAGCAGTGAAGTAGGAGGCTGGGGTACGCAGTATTTT. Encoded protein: CASSEVGGWGTQYF.

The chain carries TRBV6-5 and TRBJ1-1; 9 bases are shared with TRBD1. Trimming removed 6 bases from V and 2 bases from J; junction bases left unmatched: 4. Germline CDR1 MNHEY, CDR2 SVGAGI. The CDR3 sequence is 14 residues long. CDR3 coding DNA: TGTGCCAGCAGCCGGGACAGGGAAAACACTGAAGCTTTCTTT. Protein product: CASSRDRENTEAFF.

The CDR3 spells CASSQVTVSSYNEQFF. CDR3 in DNA: TGTGCCAGCAGCCAAGTTACAGTGAGCTCCTACAATGAGCAGTTCTTC. V is TRBV3-1 (or the pseudogene TRBV3-2) and J is TRBJ2-1; D gene ambiguous. Trimming stripped 1 base from V and 0 bases from J, with 10 bases between. This CDR3 is 16 amino acids long. Looked up from germline, CDR1 is LGHDT and CDR2 is YNNKEL (reference sequence).

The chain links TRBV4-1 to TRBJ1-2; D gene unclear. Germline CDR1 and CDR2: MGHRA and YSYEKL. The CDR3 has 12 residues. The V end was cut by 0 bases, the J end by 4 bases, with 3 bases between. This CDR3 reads CASSQDRYGYTF. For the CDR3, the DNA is TGCGCCAGCAGCCAAGACCGCTATGGCTACACCTTC.

DNA of the CDR3: TGCGCCAGCAGTCCCCAATCCTTCTCGACTCCTAGCACAGATACGCAGTATTTT. Amino acids: CASSPQSFSTPSTDTQYF. The chain combines TRBV10-1 with TRBJ2-3; no clear D gene. The CDR3 has 18 amino acids. Germline CDR1 is WNHNN and CDR2 is SYGVQD (reference sequence). V lost 5 bases to trimming and J lost 0 bases, with 21 bases between them.

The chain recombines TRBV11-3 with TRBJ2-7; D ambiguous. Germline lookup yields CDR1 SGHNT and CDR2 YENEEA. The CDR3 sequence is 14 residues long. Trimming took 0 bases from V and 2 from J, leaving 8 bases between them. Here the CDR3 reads CASSLDHSTYEQYF. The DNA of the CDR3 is TGTGCCAGCAGCTTAGATCATTCGACCTACGAGCAGTACTTC. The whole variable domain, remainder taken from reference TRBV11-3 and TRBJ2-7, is EAGVVQSPRYKIIEKKQPVAFWCNPISGHNTLYWYLQNLGQGPELLIRYENEEAVDDSQLPKDRFSAERLKGVDSTLKIQPAELGDSAVYLCASSLDHSTYEQYFGPGTRLTVT.

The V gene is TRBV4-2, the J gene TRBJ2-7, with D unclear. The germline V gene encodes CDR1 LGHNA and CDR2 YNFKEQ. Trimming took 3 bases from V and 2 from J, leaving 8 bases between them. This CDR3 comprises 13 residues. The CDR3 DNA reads TGTGCCAGCAGCCAGACGGGCCCCTACGAGCAGTACTTC. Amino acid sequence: CASSQTGPYEQYF.

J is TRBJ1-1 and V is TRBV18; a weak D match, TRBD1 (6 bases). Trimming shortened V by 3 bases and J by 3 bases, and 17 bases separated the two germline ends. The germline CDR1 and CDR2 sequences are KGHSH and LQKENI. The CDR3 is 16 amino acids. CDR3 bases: TGTGCCAGCTCACCCCTAGTGGGGGGGGCGGACACTGAAGCTTTCTTT. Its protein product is CASSPLVGGADTEAFF.

CDR3 sequence (DNA): TGCGCCAGCAGCCAAGCACTAGCGGATTACAATGAGCAGTTCTTC. This codes for CASSQALADYNEQFF. The chain links TRBV4-3 to TRBJ2-1; 8 bases are a match to TRBD2. CDR3 length: 15 residues. V shed 1 base, J shed 4 bases, and the junction held 3 bases outside the gene matches. CDR1 and CDR2 (germline): LGHNA, YSLEER.

The CDR3 loop reads CASSPGTGYEQYF. DNA for the CDR3: TGTGCCAGCAGCCCCGGGACAGGCTACGAGCAGTACTTC. The gene calls are TRBV11-2 and TRBJ2-7; 8 bases agree with TRBD1. The germline V gene has CDR1 SGHAT and CDR2 FQNNGV. The CDR3 runs 13 residues. The junction had 3 bases not matched to a gene; V was cut back by 5 bases and J by 3 bases.

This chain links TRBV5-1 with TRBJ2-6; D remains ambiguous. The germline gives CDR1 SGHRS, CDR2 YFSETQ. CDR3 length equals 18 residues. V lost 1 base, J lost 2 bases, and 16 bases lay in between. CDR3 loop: CASSLTELGSAGANVLTF. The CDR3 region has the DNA TGCGCCAGCAGCTTGACCGAACTGGGGTCGGCTGGGGCCAACGTCCTGACTTTC.

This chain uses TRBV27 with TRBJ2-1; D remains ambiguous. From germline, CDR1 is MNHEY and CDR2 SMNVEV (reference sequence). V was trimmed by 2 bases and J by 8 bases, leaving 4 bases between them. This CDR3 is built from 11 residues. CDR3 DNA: TGTGCCAGCAGTTTACTCCATGAGCAGTTCTTC. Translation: CASSLLHEQFF.

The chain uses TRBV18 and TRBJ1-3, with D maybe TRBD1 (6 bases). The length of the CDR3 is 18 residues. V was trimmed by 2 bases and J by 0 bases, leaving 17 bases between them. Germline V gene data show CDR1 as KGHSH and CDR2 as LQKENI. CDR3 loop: CASSPTRLGGNSGNTIYF. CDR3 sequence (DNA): TGTGCCAGCTCACCAACTAGGCTGGGGGGCAACTCTGGAAACACCATATATTTT.

The CDR3 nucleotides read TGTGCCAGCAGCTTCGTAACAGGAAAAGAGACCCAGTACTTC. It yields the protein CASSFVTGKETQYF. The rearrangement uses TRBV5-5 and TRBJ2-5; tentatively, D is TRBD1 (5 bases). The V gene lost 2 bases and the J gene lost 3 bases, with 11 bases spanning the gap. CDR1 is SGHKS, CDR2 YYEKEE, per germline (reference sequence). CDR3 length equals 14 residues.

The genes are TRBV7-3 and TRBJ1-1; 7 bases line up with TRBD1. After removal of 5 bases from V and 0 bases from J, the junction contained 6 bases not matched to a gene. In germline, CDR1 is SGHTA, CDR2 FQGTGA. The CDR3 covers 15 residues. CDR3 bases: TGTGCCAGCAGCATGACAGGGAACATGAACACTGAAGCTTTCTTT. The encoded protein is CASSMTGNMNTEAFF.

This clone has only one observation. The CDR3 bases are TGTGCCAGCAGCCCCTGGGGGACTAGCGGTACAGATACGCAGTATTTT. As protein: CASSPWGTSGTDTQYF. V is TRBV7-8 and J is TRBJ2-3; 11 nucleotides line up with TRBD2. The CDR3 totals 16 residues. Losses at the gene ends were 5 bases for V and 3 bases for J; bases not matched to a gene: 7. From germline, CDR1 is SGHVS and CDR2 FQNEAQ.

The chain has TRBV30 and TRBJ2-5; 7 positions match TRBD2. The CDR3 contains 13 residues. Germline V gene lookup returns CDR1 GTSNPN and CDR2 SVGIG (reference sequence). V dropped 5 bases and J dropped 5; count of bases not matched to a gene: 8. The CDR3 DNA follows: TGTGCCTGGGGCGGGGGTAGCGGGGAGACCCAGTACTTC. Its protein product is CAWGGGSGETQYF.